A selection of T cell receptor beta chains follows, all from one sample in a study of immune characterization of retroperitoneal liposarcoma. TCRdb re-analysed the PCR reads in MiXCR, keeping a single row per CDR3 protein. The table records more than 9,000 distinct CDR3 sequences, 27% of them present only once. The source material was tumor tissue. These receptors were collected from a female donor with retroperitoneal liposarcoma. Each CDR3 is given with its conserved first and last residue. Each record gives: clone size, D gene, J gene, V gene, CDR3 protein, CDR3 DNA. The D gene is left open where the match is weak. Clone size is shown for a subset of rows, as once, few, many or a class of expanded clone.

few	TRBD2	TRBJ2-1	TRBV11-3	CVSEGLSYEQFF	TGTGTCAGCGAGGGACTATCCTACGAGCAGTTCTTC
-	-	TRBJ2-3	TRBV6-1	CASSEVGSTDTQYF	TGTGCCAGCAGTGAAGTCGGTAGCACAGATACGCAGTATTTT
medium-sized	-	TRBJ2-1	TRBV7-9	CASSLEVQFAEQFF	TGTGCCAGCAGCTTAGAAGTCCAGTTCGCCGAGCAGTTCTTC
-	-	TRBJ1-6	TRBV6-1	CASSEPGSPLHF	TGTGCCAGCAGTGAACCGGGCTCACCCCTCCACTTT
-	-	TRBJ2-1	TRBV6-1	CASSSYTGEQFF	TGTGCCAGCAGCTCCTACACGGGAGAGCAGTTCTTC
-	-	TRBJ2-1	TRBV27	CASRREDNSYEQFF	TGTGCCAGCAGACGAGAGGACAACTCCTACGAGCAGTTCTTC
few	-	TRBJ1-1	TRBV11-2	CASSPTSGRNTEAFF	TGTGCCAGCAGCCCCACCAGCGGGCGGAACACTGAAGCTTTCTTT
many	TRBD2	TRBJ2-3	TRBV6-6	CASSYTSGGSDTQYF	TGTGCCAGCAGTTACACTAGCGGGGGGTCGGATACGCAGTATTTT
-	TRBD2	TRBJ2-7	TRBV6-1	CASSEAGGLAGGNEQYF	TGTGCCAGCAGTGAAGCTGGCGGGCTAGCGGGAGGCAATGAGCAGTACTTC
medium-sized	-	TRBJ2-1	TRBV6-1	CASRSWVSSYNEQFF	TGTGCCAGCAGGTCGTGGGTTAGTTCCTACAATGAGCAGTTCTTC
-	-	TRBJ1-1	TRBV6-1	CASSDLTEAFF	TGTGCCAGCAGTGATTTGACTGAAGCTTTCTTT
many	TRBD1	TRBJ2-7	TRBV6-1	CASSRTGPYEQYF	TGTGCCAGCAGTAGGACAGGGCCCTACGAGCAGTACTTC
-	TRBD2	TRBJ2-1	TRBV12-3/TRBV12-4	CASRGTSGNYNEQFF	TGTGCCAGCAGGGGGACTAGCGGGAACTACAATGAGCAGTTCTTC
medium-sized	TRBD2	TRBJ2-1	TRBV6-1	CASSVSLAGGGNEQFF	TGTGCCAGCAGTGTCTCTCTAGCGGGAGGTGGGAATGAGCAGTTCTTC
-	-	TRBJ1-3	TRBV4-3	CASSQTPFSGNTIYF	TGCGCCAGCAGCCAGACCCCGTTCTCTGGAAACACCATATATTTT
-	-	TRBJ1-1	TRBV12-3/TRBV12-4	CASTETGGNTEAFF	TGTGCCAGCACCGAGACAGGAGGGAACACTGAAGCTTTCTTT
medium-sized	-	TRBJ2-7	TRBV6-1	CASADTPYEQYF	TGTGCCAGCGCCGACACTCCCTACGAGCAGTACTTC
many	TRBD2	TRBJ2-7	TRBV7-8	CASSVASGLAYNEQYF	TGTGCCAGCAGCGTCGCTAGCGGGTTGGCCTACAATGAGCAGTACTTC
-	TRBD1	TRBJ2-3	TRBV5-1	CASSLTGGHPDTQYF	TGCGCCAGCAGCTTAACAGGGGGGCATCCGGATACGCAGTATTTT
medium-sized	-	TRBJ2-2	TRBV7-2	CASSSGTTLNTGELFF	TGTGCCAGCAGCTCCGGGACGACCTTGAACACCGGGGAGCTGTTTTTT
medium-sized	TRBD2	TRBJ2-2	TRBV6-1	CASSARGGGTGELFF	TGTGCCAGCAGTGCCCGGGGGGGCGGCACCGGGGAGCTGTTTTTT
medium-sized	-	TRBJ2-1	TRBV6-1	CASRTGAYNEQFF	TGTGCCAGCAGAACGGGGGCCTACAATGAGCAGTTCTTC
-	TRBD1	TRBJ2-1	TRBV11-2	CASSFSTGSSYEQFF	TGTGCCAGCAGCTTTTCGACAGGGAGCTCCTACGAGCAGTTCTTC
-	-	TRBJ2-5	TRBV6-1	CASSEVTGQETQYF	TGTGCCAGCAGTGAAGTAACAGGACAAGAGACCCAGTACTTC